The clone carrying this TCR beta chain was seen at least ten times. Its antigen remains unknown. Treatment given: roughly 19 received Ad26.COV2.S at low or high dose, single or two shots; several received placebo; per-sample allocation not given. Samples analyzed were those drawn on day 63 after the first vaccine or placebo injection. CDR3 length equals 16 residues. The V and J ends lost 6 bases and 3 bases respectively, with 15 bases between them. CDR1 SNHLY and CDR2 FYNNEI come from the germline V gene. This entry comes from a study of Ad26.COV2.S vaccination and SARS-CoV-2 variants. Overall study context: Of the COV1001 trial arms, the Ad26.COV2.S arm included the donor. Intramuscular Ad26.COV2.S at 5x10^10 or 1x10^11 viral particles. Study observations and caveats: Non-spike TCR breadth was similar in vaccine and placebo recipients.

Produced via immunoSEQ multiplex PCR; TCRdb's table is partial and in-frame only. Of about 410,000 clones listed, approximately 90% are singletons. This TCR was sampled from a person aged 18 to 59 who received the Ad26.COV2.S COVID-19 vaccine or a placebo. Sequences were derived from peripheral blood, sampled in a trial of Ad26.COV2.S vaccine versus placebo. The V call is TRBV2, the J call TRBJ1-6, with D tentatively TRBD1 (5 bases). The DNA of the CDR3 is TGTGCCAGCAGAAACAGTGACAGAGACTATAATTCACCCCTCCACTTT. Translation gives CASRNSDRDYNSPLHF.